This TCR beta chain was captured by sequencing in a study of blood T cell repertoires in COVID-19. The overall study: Collection of acute and convalescent COVID-19 samples took place in the United States, Italy and Spain. Sample material is recorded as cDNA or gDNA derived from T cells, B-cell-depleted T cells, or PBMCs.

Seattle patients were enrolled while actively infected and followed longitudinally. As originally analysed: Counts of nucleated cells, estimated from reference gene primer amplification, were obtained. Measured with immunoSEQ multiplex PCR; TCRdb has only the in-frame clones, and not every one. V, J and clone size are those of that table, while D and trimming were read from the DNA. The table records over 150,000 clones, around nine tenths of them present only once. The CDR3 consists of 13 residues. The germline CDR1 and CDR2 sequences are MNHEY and SVGAGI. The ends lost 6 bases at V and 2 bases at J; junction bases unmatched: 0. By share, this clone counts as medium-sized.

The origin of this receptor is a woman aged 70-85 years with COVID-19, enrolled during active disease. Sequencing was done on a sample of peripheral blood. The chain employs TRBV6-5 and TRBJ2-5; 10 bases are a match to TRBD1. The chain's CDR3 is CASRDRGQETQYF. In DNA form, the CDR3 reads TGTGCCAGCAGGGACAGGGGGCAAGAGACCCAGTACTTC.